A selection of T cell receptor beta chains follows, all from one sample in a study of blood T cells in healthy people across ages. TCRdb used MiXCR to reprocess the 5' RACE reads, holding one entry per CDR3 protein. Seen here are about 970,000 distinct CDR3 sequences, roughly 51% observed once, and the top ten hold about a fifth. The sample consisted of blood. The receptor source for this set is a woman in her sixties or seventies in good health. The conserved cysteine and the conserved F or W are not part of the CDR3 here. Each record gives: V gene, D gene, CDR3 length, J gene, CDR3 protein. D genes are given only for firm matches.

V gene: TRBV5-8; D gene: -; CDR3 length: 12; J gene: TRBJ2-1; CDR3 protein: ASDRGSSYNEQF
V gene: TRBV24-1; D gene: -; CDR3 length: 15; J gene: TRBJ2-6; CDR3 protein: ATSAGRPTSGANVLT
V gene: TRBV27; D gene: TRBD1; CDR3 length: 12; J gene: TRBJ1-4; CDR3 protein: ASSAYGQGEKLF
V gene: TRBV20-1; D gene: TRBD2; CDR3 length: 11; J gene: TRBJ2-3; CDR3 protein: SAIASWGGTQY
V gene: TRBV11-1; D gene: TRBD2; CDR3 length: 19; J gene: TRBJ2-1; CDR3 protein: ASSPRPLTTASGSFYNEQF
V gene: TRBV7-2; D gene: TRBD1; CDR3 length: 12; J gene: TRBJ1-1; CDR3 protein: ASSTNRGLTEAF
V gene: TRBV7-2; D gene: -; CDR3 length: 13; J gene: TRBJ1-4; CDR3 protein: ASSLGQAWGEKLF
V gene: TRBV4-1; D gene: TRBD1; CDR3 length: 13; J gene: TRBJ2-7; CDR3 protein: ASTRRTGDSYEQY
V gene: TRBV10-3; D gene: TRBD2; CDR3 length: 11; J gene: TRBJ2-7; CDR3 protein: AISVAGSYEQY
V gene: TRBV28; D gene: -; CDR3 length: 13; J gene: TRBJ1-5; CDR3 protein: ASSPIGGRNQPQH
V gene: TRBV4-2; D gene: TRBD2; CDR3 length: 18; J gene: TRBJ2-1; CDR3 protein: ASSSRLAGGPESSYNEQF
V gene: TRBV12-3/TRBV12-4; D gene: TRBD2; CDR3 length: 12; J gene: TRBJ2-1; CDR3 protein: ASSFRGRSYEQF
V gene: TRBV4-1; D gene: -; CDR3 length: 14; J gene: TRBJ1-5; CDR3 protein: ASSQGSHLSNQPQH
V gene: TRBV3-1; D gene: -; CDR3 length: 15; J gene: TRBJ2-1; CDR3 protein: ASSTLLRAPPYNEQF
V gene: TRBV7-3; D gene: -; CDR3 length: 12; J gene: TRBJ1-1; CDR3 protein: ASSPTGIGTEAF
V gene: TRBV20-1; D gene: -; CDR3 length: 13; J gene: TRBJ2-1; CDR3 protein: SARVGRGSYNEQF
V gene: TRBV9; D gene: TRBD2; CDR3 length: 14; J gene: TRBJ2-3; CDR3 protein: ASSTREGLVADTQY
V gene: TRBV18; D gene: -; CDR3 length: 14; J gene: TRBJ1-2; CDR3 protein: ASSPMLDSGIYGYT
V gene: TRBV28; D gene: -; CDR3 length: 10; J gene: TRBJ1-5; CDR3 protein: ASSFKGQPQH
V gene: TRBV7-9; D gene: -; CDR3 length: 11; J gene: TRBJ2-1; CDR3 protein: ASSLARFNEQF
V gene: TRBV6-5; D gene: -; CDR3 length: 11; J gene: TRBJ2-7; CDR3 protein: ASRSLGGGEQY
V gene: TRBV12-3/TRBV12-4; D gene: TRBD1; CDR3 length: 12; J gene: TRBJ2-1; CDR3 protein: ASSSRDRRNEQF
V gene: TRBV5-1; D gene: -; CDR3 length: 10; J gene: TRBJ2-5; CDR3 protein: ASGREHETQY
V gene: TRBV6-1; D gene: TRBD2; CDR3 length: 13; J gene: TRBJ2-5; CDR3 protein: ASRNSGSWGETQY
V gene: TRBV12-3/TRBV12-4; D gene: TRBD2; CDR3 length: 14; J gene: TRBJ2-1; CDR3 protein: ASSLGLAGDTDEQF
V gene: TRBV12-3/TRBV12-4; D gene: TRBD2; CDR3 length: 13; J gene: TRBJ2-7; CDR3 protein: ASRNPGLASNEQY
V gene: TRBV6-5; D gene: -; CDR3 length: 17; J gene: TRBJ2-5; CDR3 protein: ASSSFGGKATRMLETQY
V gene: TRBV5-4; D gene: -; CDR3 length: 12; J gene: TRBJ2-3; CDR3 protein: ASSYGRGADTQY
V gene: TRBV5-1; D gene: -; CDR3 length: 10; J gene: TRBJ2-1; CDR3 protein: ASAWQGDEQF
V gene: TRBV12-3/TRBV12-4; D gene: -; CDR3 length: 12; J gene: TRBJ1-1; CDR3 protein: ASSFLGRNTEAF
V gene: TRBV7-2; D gene: -; CDR3 length: 12; J gene: TRBJ2-4; CDR3 protein: ASSLGLSIDIQY
V gene: TRBV29-1; D gene: TRBD2; CDR3 length: 12; J gene: TRBJ2-4; CDR3 protein: SVGGGIAKNIQY
V gene: TRBV20-1; D gene: -; CDR3 length: 10; J gene: TRBJ2-1; CDR3 protein: SARLAYNEQF
V gene: TRBV4-2; D gene: TRBD2; CDR3 length: 13; J gene: -; CDR3 protein: ASSHGAGGSIEQY
V gene: TRBV20-1; D gene: -; CDR3 length: 12; J gene: TRBJ2-7; CDR3 protein: SARALTYSYEQY
V gene: TRBV4-3; D gene: -; CDR3 length: 14; J gene: TRBJ2-7; CDR3 protein: ASSQVWGGTTYEQY
V gene: TRBV13; D gene: TRBD1; CDR3 length: 12; J gene: TRBJ2-1; CDR3 protein: ASSWGQAINEQF
V gene: TRBV5-1; D gene: -; CDR3 length: 15; J gene: TRBJ2-5; CDR3 protein: ASSISGPGRRQETQY
V gene: TRBV12-3/TRBV12-4; D gene: -; CDR3 length: 11; J gene: TRBJ1-1; CDR3 protein: ASSLIKGTEAF
V gene: TRBV12-3/TRBV12-4; D gene: -; CDR3 length: 14; J gene: TRBJ1-5; CDR3 protein: ASSSGTLNGNQPQH
V gene: TRBV6-1; D gene: TRBD1; CDR3 length: 14; J gene: -; CDR3 protein: ASSEASGTGVNEQY
V gene: TRBV7-2; D gene: TRBD2; CDR3 length: 13; J gene: TRBJ2-7; CDR3 protein: ASSEPGTTIYEQY
V gene: TRBV7-2; D gene: -; CDR3 length: 13; J gene: TRBJ2-7; CDR3 protein: ASSPNWDTSYEQY
V gene: TRBV24-1; D gene: -; CDR3 length: 12; J gene: TRBJ2-2; CDR3 protein: ATRDRTNTGELF
V gene: TRBV12-3/TRBV12-4; D gene: TRBD2; CDR3 length: 16; J gene: TRBJ2-1; CDR3 protein: ASSFAKAAGGGRNEQF
V gene: TRBV7-9; D gene: TRBD1; CDR3 length: 18; J gene: TRBJ1-2; CDR3 protein: ASSLIQVGQGKRLNYGYT